What follows are 20 T cell receptor beta chains derived from one specimen sequenced in a study of blood T cell repertoires in COVID-19. The protocol was immunoSEQ multiplex PCR, while the TCRdb copy is restricted to in-frame clones and leaves out a portion. The sample has 100,000 to 150,000 clones, around 89% seen once; the top ten hold over 9%. Sequencing input: peripheral blood. These receptors all stem from a man in his fifties with acute or convalescent COVID-19.

This clone was seen a single time. J is TRBJ1-1 and V is TRBV7-2; 8 positions match TRBD1. V lost 8 bases, J lost 4 bases, and 6 bases stayed unmatched. CDR3 length equals 13 residues. Germline CDR1 and CDR2: SGHTA and FQGNSA. This CDR3 reads CASERTGFTEAFF. The CDR3 DNA is TGTGCCAGCGAACGGACAGGGTTCACTGAAGCTTTCTTT.

This clone was picked up one time. The DNA of the CDR3 is TGTGCCAGCAGCCAACAGGGTCGGACTGAAGCTTTCTTT. Amino acids: CASSQQGRTEAFF. The chain links TRBV3-1 (or the pseudogene TRBV3-2) to TRBJ1-1; maybe TRBD1 (5 bases). Trimming took 2 bases from V and 5 from J, leaving 9 bases between them. CDR3 length equals 13 residues. Per germline, CDR1 LGHDT and CDR2 YNNKEL (reference sequence).

This clone was found a few times. The chain carries TRBV5-1 and TRBJ1-3, with a weak D call TRBD1 (6 bases). The germline V gene encodes CDR1 SGHRS and CDR2 YFSETQ. The CDR3 extends over 15 amino acids. Trimming pared 1 base from V and 4 bases from J, leaving 12 bases between. The CDR3 is CASSLSGGVGNTIYF. For the CDR3, the DNA is TGCGCCAGCAGCTTGTCTGGGGGCGTCGGAAACACCATATATTTT. Combining the CDR3 with reference TRBV5-1 and TRBJ1-3 gives the whole variable domain KAGVTQTPRYLIKTRGQQVTLSCSPISGHRSVSWYQQTPGQGLQFLFEYFSETQRNKGNFPGRFSGRQFSNSRSEMNVSTLELGDSALYLCASSLSGGVGNTIYFGEGSWLTVV.

The CDR3: CASSYPSGGNEQFF. DNA of the CDR3: TGTGCCAGCAGTTACCCTAGCGGAGGGAATGAGCAGTTCTTC. The chain has TRBV6-6 and TRBJ2-1, with 7 bases fitting TRBD2. Losses at the gene ends were 2 bases for V and 7 bases for J; bases not matched to a gene: 5. Germline loops: CDR1 MNHNY, CDR2 SVGAGI (reference sequence). This CDR3 has 14 residues.

The chain is built from TRBV6-6 and TRBJ2-7; no firm D call. The CDR3 totals 13 residues. CDR1 and CDR2 from the germline V gene are MNHNY and SVGAGI (reference sequence). V lost 0 bases and J lost 7, with 10 bases in between. CDR3 amino acids: CASSYSTHGEQYF. The DNA of the CDR3 is TGTGCCAGCAGTTACTCGACTCACGGGGAGCAGTACTTC.

The chain joins TRBV29-1 to TRBJ1-1, with D perhaps matching TRBD1 (5 bases). Germline assignment: CDR1 SQVTM and CDR2 ANQGSEA. Trimming removed 7 bases at V and 4 bases at J, with 16 bases between. The CDR3 totals 13 residues. The CDR3 DNA is TGCAGCGCCCCAACCCCAGGGCTCACTGAAGCTTTCTTT. It specifies CSAPTPGLTEAFF.

This rearrangement joins TRBV5-1 to TRBJ2-3, with 7 bases aligning to TRBD1. V dropped 4 bases and J dropped 2; count of bases not matched to a gene: 4. The CDR3 loop spans 14 amino acids. In germline, CDR1 is SGHRS, CDR2 YFSETQ. Written as DNA, the CDR3 is TGCGCCAGCAGCCCGGGACAGACCACAGATACGCAGTATTTT. It encodes CASSPGQTTDTQYF.

The gene calls are TRBV5-4 and TRBJ1-4; tentatively, D is TRBD1 (5 bases). CDR1 is SGHNT and CDR2 is YYREEE in the germline V gene (reference sequence). CDR3 length: 15 residues. V lost 4 bases to trimming and J lost 8 bases, with 18 bases between them. The CDR3 loop is CASSPPPGVGEKLFF. CDR3 coding DNA: TGTGCCAGCAGCCCCCCTCCGGGGGTAGGCGAAAAACTGTTTTTT. Filled out from reference TRBV5-4 and TRBJ1-4, the complete variable domain reads ETGVTQSPTHLIKTRGQQVTLRCSSQSGHNTVSWYQQALGQGPQFIFQYYREEENGRGNFPPRFSGLQFPNYSSELNVNALELDDSALYLCASSPPPGVGEKLFFGSGTQLSVL.

The V call is TRBV6-6, the J call TRBJ2-1, with 8 bases identical to TRBD1. CDR3 length: 15 residues. Looked up from germline, CDR1 is MNHNY and CDR2 is SVGAGI (reference sequence). V was pared by 7 bases and J by 6 bases, with 11 bases of the junction left unmatched. The CDR3 region has the DNA TGTGCCAGCACCCTACAGACAGGGGAAAGCAATGAGCAGTTCTTC. This gives the protein CASTLQTGESNEQFF.

V usage is TRBV7-2 and J usage is TRBJ1-1; 7 bases map to TRBD1. Germline V CDR1 and CDR2: SGHTA, FQGNSA. This CDR3 spans 15 amino acids. The junction had 4 bases not matched to a gene; V was cut back by 1 base and J by 2 bases. CDR3 in DNA: TGTGCCAGCAGCTTAGTGGACAGGCGAAACACTGAAGCTTTCTTT. It codes for CASSLVDRRNTEAFF. The full variable domain, rest sourced from reference TRBV7-2 and TRBJ1-1, is GAGVSQSPSNKVTEKGKDVELRCDPISGHTALYWYRQSLGQGLEFLIYFQGNSAPDKSGLPSDRFSAERTGGSVSTLTIQRTQQEDSAVYLCASSLVDRRNTEAFFGQGTRLTVV.

The chain combines TRBV9 with TRBJ2-7; D possibly corresponds to TRBD1 (7 bases). The CDR3 sequence is 15 residues long. Germline V gives CDR1 SGDLS, CDR2 YYNGEE. The germline V and J ends were trimmed by 0 bases and 2 bases, with 12 bases remaining between them. The CDR3 is CASSVDAGQTYEQYF. The CDR3 DNA is TGTGCCAGCAGCGTAGACGCGGGACAGACCTACGAGCAGTACTTC.

As regards this clone: This may be a read error: a much more frequent sequence differs by one nucleotide. This chain uses TRBV11-3 with TRBJ2-2; 10 nucleotides agree with TRBD2. This CDR3 is built from 15 residues. With V trimmed by 5 bases and J by 1 base, 1 base remained unmatched. Germline CDR1 and CDR2: SGHNT and YENEEA. The CDR3 sequence: CASSRTSGNTGELFF. The CDR3 coding sequence is TGTGCCAGCAGCCGGACTAGCGGGAACACCGGGGAGCTGTTTTTT.

This clone was counted between two and nine times. This rearrangement joins TRBV28 to TRBJ1-1; unclear D gene. The CDR3 runs to 14 residues. Deletions cut 2 bases from V and 1 base from J, with 8 bases between. Looked up from germline, CDR1 is MDHEN and CDR2 is SYDVKM. The CDR3 region is CASSLAYGNTEAFF. For the CDR3, the DNA is TGTGCCAGCAGTTTAGCCTACGGGAACACTGAAGCTTTCTTT.

This clone was seen just once. The rearrangement uses TRBV3-1 (or the pseudogene TRBV3-2) and TRBJ1-2; D is undetermined. From germline, CDR1 is LGHDT and CDR2 YNNKEL (reference sequence). The CDR3 length is 13 residues. V gave up 2 bases and J gave up 14 bases, with 18 bases separating them. The CDR3: CASSQSNFPRWTF. The CDR3 region has the DNA TGTGCCAGCAGCCAATCCAACTTTCCCCGCTGGACCTTC.

The chain recombines TRBV19 with TRBJ2-7, with D possibly matching TRBD2 (5 bases). V was cut by 2 bases and J by 4 bases, with 9 bases left in between. The germline V gene has CDR1 LNHDA and CDR2 SQIVND (reference sequence). The CDR3 totals 13 residues. The CDR3: CASSIIGMYEQYF. CDR3 coding DNA: TGTGCCAGTAGTATAATCGGGATGTACGAGCAGTACTTC.

The chain employs TRBV3-1 (or the pseudogene TRBV3-2) and TRBJ2-1; 8 bases map to TRBD2. Germline CDR1 reads LGHDT; CDR2 reads YNNKEL (reference sequence). The CDR3 is made up of 15 amino acids. V dropped 3 bases and J dropped 3; count of bases not matched to a gene: 4. The CDR3 protein is CASSHGLAGYNEQFF. The CDR3 region has the DNA TGTGCCAGCAGCCACGGACTAGCAGGCTACAATGAGCAGTTCTTC.

V and J are TRBV29-1 and TRBJ2-3; 8 bases fit TRBD2. The CDR3 is 15 amino acids. Germline CDR1 reads SQVTM; CDR2 reads ANQGSEA. V lost 4 bases, J lost 3 bases, and 9 bases stayed unmatched. CDR3 in DNA: TGCAGCGTTGCCCAGGCGGGGGGCGCAACAGATACGCAGTATTTT. It codes for CSVAQAGGATDTQYF.

This chain uses TRBV19 with TRBJ1-2, with 9 bases that match TRBD1. From germline, CDR1 is LNHDA and CDR2 SQIVND (reference sequence). This CDR3 is built from 15 residues. V lost 6 bases to trimming and J lost 4 bases; unmatched junction nucleotides: 9. The CDR3 nucleotides are TGTGCCAGTAGGCCTACCGGGACAGGGAGCTATGGCTACACCTTC. Translated: CASRPTGTGSYGYTF.

V and J are TRBV18 and TRBJ1-3, with 7 bases identical to TRBD1. CDR3 length: 16 residues. V shed 4 bases, J shed 0 bases, and the junction held 6 bases outside the gene matches. Germline assignment: CDR1 KGHSH and CDR2 LQKENI. CDR3 nucleotides: TGTGCCAGCTCACTGCTCGGGACAGCCTCTGGAAACACCATATATTTT. This encodes CASSLLGTASGNTIYF.

This clone was observed a single time. This chain uses TRBV27 with TRBJ2-2; TRBD2 might be the D (5 bases). Germline loops: CDR1 MNHEY, CDR2 SMNVEV (reference sequence). The CDR3 sequence is 15 residues long. V lost 8 bases and J 2 bases, leaving 15 bases between the germline ends. This CDR3 is CASSEAPVNTGELFF. CDR3 in DNA: TGTGCCAGCTCGGAGGCGCCGGTCAACACCGGGGAGCTGTTTTTT.